The 8 T cell receptor beta chains below were found in one sample sequenced in a study of tumor-infiltrating lymphocytes in primary liver carcinoma. TCR beta cDNA was made from roughly 450 ng total RNA with a constant-region primer. Generation of the TCR beta libraries relied on three nested multiplex PCR rounds using slightly modified ARM-PCR. For 10 cycles apiece, the opening two PCR rounds ran with TRBV1-TRBV30 forward primers and a C-beta reverse primer. TCRdb itself ran the multiplex PCR reads through MiXCR, one entry per CDR3 protein. The sample lists around 170,000 distinct CDR3 sequences; about 60% were seen once. RNA was extracted from whole blood without cell sorting, alongside germline DNA. Material for sequencing was peripheral blood. The receptors stem from a man aged 40-55 years with primary liver carcinoma and hepatitis B virus infection.

This clonotype has a single count. At one of its ends the junction is not consistent with the germline gene, which may arise from a read error. The rearrangement uses TRBV6-5 and TRBJ2-5, with 7 bases aligning to TRBD1. Germline V gene lookup returns CDR1 MNHEY and CDR2 SVGAGI. The CDR3 extends over 16 amino acids. The CDR3 loop reads CASRRTGVGYRETQYF. The CDR3 coding sequence is TGTGCAAGCAGACGAACAGGGGTTGGGTACCGAGAGACCCAGTACTTC.

Remarks on this clonotype: An end of the junction differs from the germline gene, which may be a read error. The chain couples TRBV6-5 to TRBJ2-7; 7 bases match TRBD1. CDR1 and CDR2 from the germline V gene are MNHEY and SVGAGI. CDR3 length: 16 residues. CDR3 in DNA: TGTGCGAGCAGGGGGAACTTCATGGTTGGAGGCTACGAGCAGTACTTC. It is translated as CASRGNFMVGGYEQYF.

Details on this clonotype: Since the CDR3 does not end with the conserved phenylalanine or tryptophan, this likely comes from a read error. This chain connects TRBV4-1 to TRBJ2-7; the match to TRBD1 covers 10 bases. With V trimmed by 4 bases and J by 2 bases, 5 bases remained unmatched. CDR1 is MGHRA, CDR2 YSYEKL, per germline. The CDR3 contains 15 residues. The CDR3 DNA follows: TGCGCCAGCAGCCGAGGGACAGGGGTTACCTACGAGCAGTACATC. Protein: CASSRGTGVTYEQYI.

V gene TRBV12-3 or TRBV12-4 combines with J gene TRBJ2-1, with D perhaps being TRBD1 or TRBD2 (5 bases each). The length of the CDR3 is 15 residues. V was trimmed by 5 bases and J by 8 bases, leaving 19 bases between them. In DNA, the CDR3 is TGTGCCAGCAGTCTATGGGGGATGGCCCGTGATGAGCAGTTCTTC. Its protein is CASSLWGMARDEQFF.

This clonotype has more than one count but fewer than ten. The chain has TRBV6-6 and TRBJ1-1; D not certain. Trimming removed 5 bases at V and 0 bases at J, with 7 bases between. This CDR3 is 13 amino acids long. Germline V gene data show CDR1 as MNHNY and CDR2 as SVGAGI (reference sequence). The CDR3 region is CASSRTMNTEAFF. DNA of the CDR3: TGTGCCAGCAGTCGAACGATGAACACTGAAGCTTTCTTT.

Concerning this clonotype itself: The germline gene is not matched at one end of the junction; a read error may be the cause. V gene TRBV4-1 combines with J gene TRBJ2-7; TRBD1 matches at 9 bases. CDR1 and CDR2 from the germline V gene are MGHRA and YSYEKL. The CDR3 contains 16 residues. This CDR3 is CASSPRGGQGTYEQYF. In nucleotides, the CDR3 is TGCGCTAGCAGCCCACGAGGCGGACAGGGGACCTACGAGCAGTACTTC.

On this clonotype itself: The junction and the germline gene differ at one end; a read error may be behind it. The genes are TRBV4-2 and TRBJ2-7; the match to TRBD2 covers 8 bases. Germline V gene data show CDR1 as LGHNA and CDR2 as YNFKEQ. This CDR3 region has 14 residues. The CDR3 nucleotides are TGTCCCAGCAGCCCGTCCGGGACTAGCTACGAGCAGTACTTC. This translates into CPSSPSGTSYEQYF.

For this clonotype: Given a much more abundant clone one base away, this may be a read error. The chain combines TRBV6-5 with TRBJ2-3; 7 bases match TRBD1. CDR1 MNHEY and CDR2 SVGAGI come from the germline V gene. This CDR3 is built from 17 residues. CDR3 residues: CVSSQLYGDSRRDTQYF. The DNA of the CDR3 is TGTGTCAGCAGTCAACTTTACGGGGACAGTCGGAGGGATACGCAGTATTTT.